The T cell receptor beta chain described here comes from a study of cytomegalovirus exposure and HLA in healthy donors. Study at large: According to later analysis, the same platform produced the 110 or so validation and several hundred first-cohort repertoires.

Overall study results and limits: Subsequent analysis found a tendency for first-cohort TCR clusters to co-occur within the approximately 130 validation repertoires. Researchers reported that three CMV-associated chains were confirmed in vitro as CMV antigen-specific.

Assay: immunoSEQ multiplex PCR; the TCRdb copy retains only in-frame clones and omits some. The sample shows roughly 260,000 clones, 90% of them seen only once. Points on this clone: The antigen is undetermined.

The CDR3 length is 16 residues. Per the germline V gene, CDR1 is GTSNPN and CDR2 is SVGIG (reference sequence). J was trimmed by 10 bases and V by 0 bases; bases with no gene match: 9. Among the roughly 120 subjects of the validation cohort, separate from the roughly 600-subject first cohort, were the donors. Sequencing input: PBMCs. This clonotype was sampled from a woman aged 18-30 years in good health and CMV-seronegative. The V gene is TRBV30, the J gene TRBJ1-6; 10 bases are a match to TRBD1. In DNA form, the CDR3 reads TGTGCCTGGAGTGTCCGTGACAGGGGGCTAGCATCACCCCTCCACTTT. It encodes CAWSVRDRGLASPLHF.